This is a list of T cell receptor beta chains from one sample in a study of T-cell reconstitution after alpha-beta-depleted transplantation in children. One entry per CDR3 protein results from TCRdb running MiXCR on the PCR reads. The sample records roughly 500,000 distinct CDR3 sequences, around a third being singletons. The specimen comprised PBMCs from the stem cell graft donor, sampled from the stem cell graft. Receptor source: a human donor who donated a stem cell graft to a child with aplastic anemia. CDR3s include the opening cysteine and the closing phenylalanine or tryptophan. The order of the fields is D gene, clone size, V gene, J gene, CDR3 DNA, CDR3 protein. A D gene is named only where the DNA matches it firmly. Size is omitted from some rows. Given values are once, few, many or a class for expanded clones.

>.|few|TRBV5-6|TRBJ1-2
TGTGCCAGCAGCTTCCGTAGGAGTATCAAGACCTATGGCTACACCTTC
CASSFRRSIKTYGYTF
>.|.|TRBV20-1|TRBJ1-2
TGCAGTGCTGTTCGGAACTATGGCTACACCTTC
CSAVRNYGYTF
>.|.|TRBV5-6|TRBJ2-3
TGTGCCAGCAGCTTTCGGGCTAGCGTTAGCACAGATACGCAGTATTTT
CASSFRASVSTDTQYF
>TRBD2|.|TRBV6-2/TRBV6-3|TRBJ2-1
TGTGCCAGCAGTTATTACGGGACTAGCGGGAGGCAGGAGCAGTTCTTC
CASSYYGTSGRQEQFF
>.|few|TRBV24-1|TRBJ2-6
TGTGCCACCAGCCTCTCGGGAACTGGGGCCAACGTCCTGACTTTC
CATSLSGTGANVLTF
>TRBD2|few|TRBV12-3/TRBV12-4|TRBJ2-1
TGTGCCAGCAGTCCTGCGGGGGGAGTGGCCTACAATGAGCAGTTCTTC
CASSPAGGVAYNEQFF
>.|.|TRBV20-1|TRBJ1-1
TGCAGTGCCACTACCCCGACCTCAGCTTTCTTT
CSATTPTSAFF
>TRBD1|.|TRBV12-3/TRBV12-4|TRBJ2-1
TGTGCCAGCAGTCAACGCGGGACAGGGAACAATGAGCAGTTCTTC
CASSQRGTGNNEQFF
>TRBD2|.|TRBV7-8|TRBJ2-3
TGTGCCAGCAGCTTAGGGGCTAGCGGGCTATTGCCAGATACGCAGTATTTT
CASSLGASGLLPDTQYF
>.|.|TRBV5-4|TRBJ2-1
TGTGCCAGCAGCGCCGAGCTTCCGGATGAGCAGTTCTTC
CASSAELPDEQFF
>TRBD2|.|TRBV7-2|TRBJ2-3
TGTGCCAGCACCACCGGACTAGCGGGAGCGGCAGATACGCAGTATTTT
CASTTGLAGAADTQYF
>.|.|TRBV9|TRBJ2-1
TGTGCCAGCAGCGCTTCGACCGACAATGAGCAGTTCTTC
CASSASTDNEQFF
>.|.|TRBV7-9|TRBJ2-3
TGTGCCAGCAGCATCCAGGGGATTACAGATACGCAGTATTTT
CASSIQGITDTQYF
>.|.|TRBV25-1|TRBJ2-5
TGTGCCAGCAGTGAATTAGGGACAAACTTTCAAGAGACCCAGTACTTC
CASSELGTNFQETQYF
>TRBD2|.|TRBV9|TRBJ2-1
TGTGCCAGCAGCGTATCCAGCGGGGATTACAATGAGCAGTTCTTC
CASSVSSGDYNEQFF
>.|.|TRBV28|TRBJ2-2
TGTGCCAGCAGTTTATGGGGCCGGGAGCTGTTTTTT
CASSLWGRELFF
>.|.|TRBV19|TRBJ2-7
TGTGCCAGTAGTATCGGCCGGGGACTTTACCACGAGCAGTACTTC
CASSIGRGLYHEQYF
>TRBD2|.|TRBV28|TRBJ2-3
TGTGCCAGCAGCCGGACTAGTTGGCAGTATTTT
CASSRTSWQYF
>TRBD1|.|TRBV12-3/TRBV12-4|TRBJ1-1
TGTGCCAGCCGGGGGGACAGGGGGAAGACTATGAACACTGAAGCTTTCTTT
CASRGDRGKTMNTEAFF
>TRBD2|few|TRBV24-1|TRBJ2-1
TGTGCCACCAGTGATTTATTCGGGACTAGCGGACACTACTACAATGAGCAGTTCTTC
CATSDLFGTSGHYYNEQFF